The clone carrying this TCR beta chain has a single count. The data stem from a study of glioma-infiltrating T cells after dendritic cell vaccination. Study information: At biweekly intervals, patients got three intradermal dendritic cell vaccine injections.

Produced via immunoSEQ multiplex PCR; TCRdb's table is partial and in-frame only. The table shows 75,000 to 100,000 clones, with over 60% occurring only once. With V trimmed by 4 bases and J by 7 bases, 7 bases remained unmatched. CDR1 and CDR2 from the germline V gene are SGHRS and YFSETQ. The CDR3 contains 13 residues. The source was blood, collected before dendritic cell vaccination. The chain has TRBV5-1 and TRBJ1-1; 7 bases are shared with TRBD1. The clonotype comes from a human donor with glioblastoma. This chain's CDR3 is CASSVNQGGEAFF. CDR3 bases: TGCGCCAGCAGCGTAAATCAGGGGGGTGAAGCTTTCTTT.